The next 8 T cell receptor beta chains were all read from a single sample in a study of molecular identifiers for immune sequencing clone quantification. TCRdb reprocessed the PCR reads with MiXCR, giving one entry per CDR3 protein. The table lists 300,000 to 400,000 distinct CDR3 sequences, roughly a quarter of them singletons, with around 0.74% in the top ten. The sample was naive CD8+ T cells from blood, with Jurkat cell RNA spiked in. The subset denotes: FACS-sorted CD8+CD4-CCR7+CD45RA+ naive T cells. The receptor source for this set is a human donor in good health. Some libraries in this study had Jurkat cell RNA spiked in.

This clonotype was picked up a small number of times. The genes are TRBV7-2 and TRBJ2-7, with 9 bases that match TRBD2. The CDR3 covers 16 residues. Germline trimming cut 2 bases from V and 0 bases from J; bases unmatched to any gene: 5. CDR1 and CDR2 from the germline V gene are SGHTA and FQGNSA. This CDR3 reads CASSLHAGGSSYEQYF. The CDR3 nucleotides are TGTGCCAGCAGCTTACATGCGGGGGGGAGCTCCTACGAGCAGTACTTC. The full variable domain, its missing parts supplied by reference TRBV7-2 and TRBJ2-7, is GAGVSQSPSNKVTEKGKDVELRCDPISGHTALYWYRQSLGQGLEFLIYFQGNSAPDKSGLPSDRFSAERTGGSVSTLTIQRTQQEDSAVYLCASSLHAGGSSYEQYFGPGTRLTVT.

A word on this clonotype: A much larger clone sits a single nucleotide away, making a read error possible. The chain combines TRBV9 with TRBJ2-2; TRBD2 matches at 12 bases. Germline assignment: CDR1 SGDLS and CDR2 YYNGEE. The CDR3 sequence is 15 residues long. The CDR3 coding sequence is TGTGCCAGCAGCGGGACTAGCGGGAACACCGGGGAGCCGTTTTTT. Amino acids: CASSGTSGNTGEPFF.

The chain carries TRBV7-9 and TRBJ2-5, with 7 bases lining up with TRBD1. The V gene's germline CDR1 is SEHNR and CDR2 FQNEAQ (reference sequence). CDR3 length: 14 residues. After removal of 6 bases from V and 1 base from J, the junction contained 5 bases not matched to a gene. This chain's CDR3 is CASSSTGAQETQYF. DNA of the CDR3: TGTGCCAGCAGTTCCACAGGGGCCCAAGAGACCCAGTACTTC.

This clonotype is a singleton in its sample. The chain uses TRBV28 and TRBJ2-3, with D possibly TRBD2 on 5 matching bases. V lost 11 bases to trimming and J lost 8 bases, with 26 bases between them. Germline CDR1 and CDR2: MDHEN and SYDVKM. This CDR3 is built from 15 residues. The CDR3 nucleotides read TGTGCCGGGCCCGTCCCTCGGGGATTCGCAGGTACGCAGTATTTT. It encodes CAGPVPRGFAGTQYF.

With regard to this clonotype: A read error may produce the germline difference seen at one junction end. V gene TRBV6-6 combines with J gene TRBJ1-1; D is unclear. This CDR3 region has 12 residues. CDR1 MNHNY and CDR2 SVGAGI come from the germline V gene (reference sequence). The CDR3 DNA reads TGTGCCCGCAGTACCGCTGGGACTGAAGCTTTCTTT. Protein sequence: CARSTAGTEAFF.

A note on this clonotype: One end of the junction does not line up with germline, which may come from a read error. V gene TRBV23-1 combines with J gene TRBJ1-6; TRBD1 aligns across 9 bases. TRBV23-1 is labeled an ORF, and its function is uncertain. The CDR3 extends over 18 amino acids. The DNA for the CDR3 is TGCGCCAGCAGTCAAAGCCGGGACAGGGCAAACTATAATTCACCCCACCACTTT. It encodes CASSQSRDRANYNSPHHF.

This clonotype was picked up many times. V and J are TRBV2 and TRBJ2-1; 10 bases are a match to TRBD2. J gave up 4 bases and V 6 bases, and 3 bases lay outside the gene matches. Germline CDR1 reads SNHLY; CDR2 reads FYNNEI. This CDR3 comprises 14 residues. CDR3 amino acids: CASSGLAVYNEQFF. DNA for the CDR3: TGTGCCAGCAGCGGACTAGCGGTTTACAATGAGCAGTTCTTC.

This clonotype has just one count. This clone may be a read error of a much larger clone one base away. The chain is built from TRBV4-3 and TRBJ2-7; D uncertain. The CDR3 has 13 amino acids. CDR1 and CDR2 (germline): LGHNA, YSLEER. CDR3 region: CASGQDTAYEQYF. In nucleotides, the CDR3 is TGCGCCAGCGGCCAAGATACAGCCTACGAGCAGTACTTC.